The subject of this entry is one TCR beta chain. Its antigen remains unidentified. The CDR3 extends over 14 amino acids. Germline-derived CDR1 and CDR2 are MNHNS and SASEGT. The method was immunoSEQ multiplex PCR; TCRdb's version includes in-frame clones alone and lacks a portion of them. The table shows about 27,000 clones, with approximately 86% occurring only once. The data are from a study of OX40 agonist ivuxolimab in advanced cancers. Study summary: Approximately 40% of patients had received prior checkpoint inhibitor therapy. Study observations and caveats: Low normalized clonal expansion also occurred in some nonresponding patients. There was clonal expansion of CD4+ and CD8+ blood T cells by week 6 at 0.1 to 3.0 mg/kg. Expanded peripheral T-cell antigen specificity went undetermined.

The TCR originated in an adult with an advanced solid tumor such as melanoma, head and neck, liver or kidney cancer. This chain links TRBV6-1 with TRBJ2-5; 7 bases align to TRBD1. The assigned J gene may be wrong: the sequence end matches TRBJ2-7 better. Sequenced material: CD4+ or CD8+ T cells sorted from blood, taken in a trial of the OX40 agonist ivuxolimab. Written as DNA, the CDR3 is TGTGCCCACAATGACAGGGATATTTCCTACGAGCAGTACTTC. Translated, it gives CAHNDRDISYEQYF.